This T cell receptor (beta chain) was found in a study of beta chain features in type 1 diabetes. General study points: No resolution was reached here on whether HLA type influences TCRB rearrangement. Among patients with Type 1 diabetes, TCRB CDR3s were moderately but significantly shorter in every one of the four CD4+ subsets.

Expressed TCRB transcripts were sequenced because the entire RNA isolate underwent reverse transcription. Here immunoSEQ multiplex PCR was the method, and the copy in TCRdb shows in-frame clones only, minus some. The sample includes hundreds of thousands of clones, roughly 12% of them seen just once. Sorted populations were all over 98% pure. This clone was found a few times. Its specificity is unknown. Germline assignment: CDR1 SGHAT and CDR2 FQDESV (reference sequence). This CDR3 comprises 12 residues. V was shortened by 1 base and J by 11 bases, with 10 bases between the two germline ends. The chain has TRBV11-1 and TRBJ2-3, with D hard to call. The specimen sequenced was naive CD4+ T cells from blood. The receptor's source is a woman between 18 and 29 years old with type 1 diabetes. The CDR3 DNA sequence: TGTGCCAGCAGCTTAGGGGCAGTCCGGCAGTATTTT. Protein product: CASSLGAVRQYF.